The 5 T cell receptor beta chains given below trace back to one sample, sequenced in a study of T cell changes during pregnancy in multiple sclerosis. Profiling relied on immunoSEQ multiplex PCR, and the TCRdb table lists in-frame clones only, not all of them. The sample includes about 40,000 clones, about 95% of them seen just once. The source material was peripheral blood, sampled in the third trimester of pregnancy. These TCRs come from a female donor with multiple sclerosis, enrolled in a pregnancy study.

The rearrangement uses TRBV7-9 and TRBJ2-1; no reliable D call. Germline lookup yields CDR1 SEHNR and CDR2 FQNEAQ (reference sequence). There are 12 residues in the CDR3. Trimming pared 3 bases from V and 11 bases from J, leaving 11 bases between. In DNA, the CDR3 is TGTGCCAGCAGCTTCGGCGGAGAAAAGCAGTTCTTC. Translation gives CASSFGGEKQFF.

The CDR3 sequence: CASILGGVGDTQYF. The CDR3, as DNA: TGCGCCAGCATCCTCGGAGGTGTCGGAGATACGCAGTATTTT. The chain uses TRBV5-1 and TRBJ2-3, with a weak D call TRBD2 (5 bases). CDR3 length: 14 residues. Trimming cost V 6 bases and J 5 bases, with 16 bases left between them. CDR1 and CDR2 (germline): SGHRS, YFSETQ.

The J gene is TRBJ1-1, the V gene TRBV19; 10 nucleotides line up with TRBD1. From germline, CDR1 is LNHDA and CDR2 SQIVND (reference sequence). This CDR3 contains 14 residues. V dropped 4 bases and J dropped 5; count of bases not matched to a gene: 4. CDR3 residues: CASSTRQGATEAFF. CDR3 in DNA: TGTGCCAGTAGTACCAGACAGGGGGCGACTGAAGCTTTCTTT. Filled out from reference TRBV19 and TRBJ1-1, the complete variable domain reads DGGITQSPKYLFRKEGQNVTLSCEQNLNHDAMYWYRQDPGQGLRLIYYSQIVNDFQKGDIAEGYSVSREKKESFPLTVTSAQKNPTAFYLCASSTRQGATEAFFGQGTRLTVV.

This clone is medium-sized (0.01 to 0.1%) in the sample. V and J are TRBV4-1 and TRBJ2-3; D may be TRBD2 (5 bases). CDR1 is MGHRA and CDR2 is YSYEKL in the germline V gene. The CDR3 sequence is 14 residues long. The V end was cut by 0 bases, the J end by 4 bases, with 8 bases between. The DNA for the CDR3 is TGCGCCAGCAGCCAAGAGGCGGGCGCAGATACGCAGTATTTT. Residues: CASSQEAGADTQYF.

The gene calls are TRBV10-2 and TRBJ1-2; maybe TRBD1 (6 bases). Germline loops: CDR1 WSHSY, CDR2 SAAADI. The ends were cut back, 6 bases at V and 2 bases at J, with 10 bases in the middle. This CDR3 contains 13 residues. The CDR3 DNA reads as TGCGCCAGCAGGCTGGACAGCAACTATGGCTACACCTTC. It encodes CASRLDSNYGYTF.